The clone carrying this TCR beta chain was counted once. The sample comes from a study of blood T cell repertoires in COVID-19. On the study more broadly: The United States, Italy and Spain provided the acute and convalescent COVID-19 samples. Sample material is recorded as cDNA or gDNA derived from T cells, B-cell-depleted T cells, or PBMCs.

Participant ages covered roughly 18 to 90 years across about 22 US areas. Clones were sequenced by immunoSEQ multiplex PCR, and TCRdb holds only the in-frame ones, with some missing. This sample has about 300,000 clones; 85% to 90% occur once, and the top ten carry less than 3%. This receptor was identified in a woman aged 50 to 60 who had been exposed to COVID-19. Sample: PBMCs or T cells enriched from blood (not recorded which).

The CDR3 bases are TGTGCCAGCAGCTTAGCAACCTCAGGACTAGCGGGGAGGGCCGGGGAGCTGTTTTTT. Protein sequence: CASSLATSGLAGRAGELFF. This chain joins TRBV11-2 and TRBJ2-2; 12 positions match TRBD2. The CDR3 has 19 amino acids. CDR1 SGHAT and CDR2 FQNNGV come from the germline V gene. The ends lost 1 base at V and 6 bases at J; junction bases unmatched: 12.